A selection of T cell receptor beta chains follows, all from one sample in a study of graft-versus-host responses after intestinal transplantation. Their recognized antigens are unknown. Data came from immunoSEQ multiplex PCR; TCRdb stores just in-frame clones and leaves some out. The sample shows about 88,000 clones, approximately 87% of them seen only once. Sample: unstimulated CD4+ T cells sorted from spleen or lymph node cells, taken before intestinal transplant. These receptors were taken from a human donor who received an intestinal transplant. Both conserved end residues are part of each CDR3. The D gene is left open where the match is weak. Expanded clones get a size class; other rows say once, few or many, or leave the size out.

D | size | J | length | V | DNA | CDR3
TRBD2 | NA | TRBJ2-5 | 16 | TRBV4-1 | TGCGCCAGCAGCCCCGGACTAGCCATCTCGGGCGAGACCCAGTACTTC | CASSPGLAISGETQYF
NA | NA | TRBJ2-3 | 11 | TRBV20-1 | TGCAGTGCTAACAGGGCAGATACGCAGTATTTT | CSANRADTQYF
NA | NA | TRBJ1-5 | 13 | TRBV11-2 | TGTGCCAGCAGCTTCAGGGTCCATCAGCCCCAGCATTTT | CASSFRVHQPQHF
NA | NA | TRBJ2-7 | 14 | TRBV6-1 | TGTGCCAGCAGTGAAATTGGGGGCGCCTACGAGCAGTACTTC | CASSEIGGAYEQYF
TRBD1 | NA | TRBJ1-3 | 14 | TRBV7-9 | TGTGCCAGCAGCGACGGGACAGCTGGAAACACCATATATTTT | CASSDGTAGNTIYF
TRBD2 | NA | TRBJ2-1 | 14 | TRBV6-1 | TGTGCCAGCAGCAGCGGGGGGGGAAACAATGAGCAGTTCTTC | CASSSGGGNNEQFF
TRBD2 | NA | TRBJ2-1 | 15 | TRBV5-1 | TGCGCCAGCAGCCCCCTGACGGGGGGGTACAATGAGCAGTTCTTC | CASSPLTGGYNEQFF
NA | NA | TRBJ1-1 | 15 | TRBV18 | TGTGCCAGCTCACCCCTGGCAGGGGCGAACACTGAAGCTTTCTTT | CASSPLAGANTEAFF
NA | NA | TRBJ2-7 | 14 | TRBV25-1 | TGTGCCAGCAGTCCCCCCGGACTACCGAAGGAGCAGTACTTC | CASSPPGLPKEQYF
NA | NA | TRBJ1-4 | 16 | TRBV5-1 | TGCGCCAGCAGCTTATTTAACTCCCCGAGCGGTGAAAAACTGTTTTTT | CASSLFNSPSGEKLFF
TRBD2 | NA | TRBJ2-1 | 15 | TRBV5-1 | TGCGCCAGCAGCGTCTTAGCGGGGGCCCCAAATGAGCAGTTCTTC | CASSVLAGAPNEQFF
NA | NA | TRBJ2-1 | 16 | TRBV4-1 | TGCGCCAGCAGCCAAGATCGGCAGGGGGGCTACAATGAGCAGTTCTTC | CASSQDRQGGYNEQFF
TRBD1 | NA | TRBJ1-2 | 15 | TRBV7-2 | TGTGCCAGCAGCGCTTCCCAGAAACAGGGGTATGGCTACACCTTC | CASSASQKQGYGYTF
NA | NA | TRBJ1-5 | 12 | TRBV2 | TGTGCCAGCAGTGAATCCTATCAGCCCCAGCATTTT | CASSESYQPQHF
NA | NA | TRBJ2-3 | 15 | TRBV5-1 | TGCGCCAGCAGCTTACATGGGGGGGCGGCAGATACGCAGTATTTT | CASSLHGGAADTQYF
TRBD1 | NA | TRBJ1-4 | 16 | TRBV7-8 | TGTGCCAGCAGCTTAGCCGGCCCAGGGGGTCGAGGGGAACTGTTTTTT | CASSLAGPGGRGELFF
TRBD2 | once | TRBJ2-5 | 15 | TRBV5-6 | TGTGCCAGCAGCCCTAGCGGGGGGGAACAAGAGACCCAGTACTTC | CASSPSGGEQETQYF
NA | NA | TRBJ1-1 | 13 | TRBV19 | TGTGCCAGTAGTATAGGGAGCTACACTGAAGCTTTCTTT | CASSIGSYTEAFF
TRBD1 | once | TRBJ1-2 | 16 | TRBV6-5 | TGTGCCAGCAGTTACGGGGGACAGCCCGCATGGTATGGCTACACCTTC | CASSYGGQPAWYGYTF
NA | few | TRBJ2-2 | 15 | TRBV5-1 | TGCGCCAGCAGAGGGAGACAGGGAGGAGCCGGGGAGCTGTTTTTT | CASRGRQGGAGELFF
NA | NA | TRBJ2-6 | 15 | TRBV5-1 | TGCGCCAGCAGCTACCAGGGTTCCGGGGCCAACGTCCTGACTTTC | CASSYQGSGANVLTF
TRBD1 | NA | TRBJ1-2 | 17 | TRBV15 | TGTGCCACCAGCTCTCACCCGGGACAGCAGAGAAACTATGGCTACACCTTC | CATSSHPGQQRNYGYTF
NA | NA | TRBJ1-5 | 15 | TRBV7-8 | TGTGCCAGCGGATGGGGAGGGTATAGCAATCAGCCCCAGCATTTT | CASGWGGYSNQPQHF
TRBD2 | NA | TRBJ2-7 | 14 | TRBV5-1 | TGCGCCAGCACCTATGGCGGGGGGTCCTACGAGCAGTACTTC | CASTYGGGSYEQYF
NA | once | TRBJ2-3 | 14 | TRBV5-1 | TGCGCCAGCAGAGGGGGACCTAGCACAGATACGCAGTATTTT | CASRGGPSTDTQYF
TRBD1 | NA | TRBJ1-1 | 13 | TRBV7-6 | TGTGCCAGCAGCTTAGCTACAGGGGCTGAAGCTTTCTTT | CASSLATGAEAFF
NA | NA | TRBJ1-3 | 13 | TRBV6-4 | TGTGCCAACTCACAGGGCTCTGGAAACACCATATATTTT | CANSQGSGNTIYF
NA | NA | TRBJ1-3 | 14 | TRBV5-6 | TGTGCCAGCAGCCGCCAGAGGTCTGGAAACACCATATATTTT | CASSRQRSGNTIYF
TRBD1 | NA | TRBJ2-7 | 13 | TRBV6-5 | TGTGCCAGCAGACCGGGACAGGGGTACGAGCAGTACTTC | CASRPGQGYEQYF
TRBD2 | NA | TRBJ2-5 | 14 | TRBV5-1 | TGCGCCAGCAGCCGGACTAGCGGGGGTGAGACCCAGTACTTC | CASSRTSGGETQYF
NA | NA | TRBJ2-7 | 11 | TRBV20-1 | TGCAGTGCTGGACAGACATACGAGCAGTACTTC | CSAGQTYEQYF
NA | once | TRBJ1-4 | 15 | TRBV7-2 | TGTGCCAGCAGCCTTATCCCTGCAACTAATGAAAAACTGTTTTTT | CASSLIPATNEKLFF
NA | NA | TRBJ2-2 | 14 | TRBV5-1 | TGCGCCAGCAGCCCAACCGCTGGGGCCCGGGAGCTGTTTTTT | CASSPTAGARELFF
TRBD1 | NA | TRBJ2-7 | 13 | TRBV2 | TGTGCCAGCAGTGGACAGGGTCCGGGCGAGCAGTACTTC | CASSGQGPGEQYF
TRBD1 | NA | TRBJ2-2 | 14 | TRBV7-6 | TGTGCCAGCAGCTTAAACAGGGGGACCGGGGAGCTGTTTTTT | CASSLNRGTGELFF
TRBD2 | NA | TRBJ2-3 | 16 | TRBV11-2 | TGTGCCAGCACCATCATTCTCGGGGGGGCCGGTGATACGCAGTATTTT | CASTIILGGAGDTQYF
NA | NA | TRBJ1-2 | 12 | TRBV6-5 | TGTGCCAGCAGTAGGGTGGGGGGTGGCTACACCTTC | CASSRVGGGYTF